A selection of T cell receptor beta chains follows, all from one sample in a study of blood T cell repertoires in COVID-19. The data were produced by immunoSEQ multiplex PCR, yet TCRdb's version contains in-frame clones alone and is incomplete. Here the sample spans 150,000 to 200,000 clones, over 65% being singletons. The source material was peripheral blood. Receptors originate from a person aged 65-85 years with COVID-19, enrolled during active disease. The CDR3 runs from the conserved cysteine through the conserved F or W.

TRBV24-1 CATSDDGTSGSVEGGEQFF
TRBV7-2 CASSLAGGSGNTIYF
TRBV29-1 CSVEGTTGTSSYEQYF
TRBV19 CASSSTPGSYNEQFF
TRBV5-6 CASRDSTNEKLFF
TRBV12-3/TRBV12-4 CASSTSRETQYF
TRBV28 CASTVGQGAREQYF
TRBV11-3 CASSLVGGLDTGELFF
TRBV7-7 CASSNGQYNEQFF
TRBV24-1 CATSDATGFGSWAGELFF
TRBV28 CASGRQGASGNTIYF
TRBV6-5 CASGGGQGDNSPLHF
TRBV28 CASSQQTPGHNYGYTF
TRBV20-1 CSASAQGKVYGYTF
TRBV18 CASSPLPGQVSYNSPLHF
TRBV19 CASSINRGTTYEQYF
TRBV3-1/TRBV3-2 CASSRGGQGEAYEQYF
TRBV4-1 CASSHYSGGAYEQYF
TRBV18 CASSHGDSPREQYF
TRBV14 CASSPGFAGNTIYF
TRBV6-6 CASSQGTSGRLNEQFF
TRBV4-3 CASSPGLADSYEQYF
TRBV7-9 CASSLGGGEQYF
TRBV6-5 CASSYGGGNEAFF
TRBV2 CASSERTREKLFF
TRBV29-1 CSVGQGGIPNEKLFF
TRBV18 CASSPRTDNEQFF
TRBV9 CASSLTFEQFF
TRBV27 CASRPTGTKEQFF
TRBV6-5 CASSLRGYSGEKLFF
TRBV6-6 CASGDSEGTQYF
TRBV2 CASRWDRGGEAFF
TRBV19 CASSHRAFGFAGETQYF
TRBV27 CASSFLAGGPQEQFF
TRBV6-7 CASRTGANYGYTF
TRBV6-2/TRBV6-3 CASSSGQLNTEAFF
TRBV23-1 CASSRDRGHNQPQHF
TRBV30 CASIGSAGDTQYF